A selection of T cell receptor beta chains follows, all from one sample in a study of T cells in narcolepsy. Sequenced by immunoSEQ multiplex PCR; TCRdb stores in-frame clones only, minus some. Among under 40,000 clones listed, 70% to 80% were seen once. Input material: CD45RA- memory CD4+ T cells from PBMCs. The receptors shown here come from a human donor with narcolepsy. Both conserved end residues are part of each CDR3. Fields, in order: V gene, J gene, D gene, clone size, CDR3 protein, CDR3 DNA. D genes are given only for firm matches. Some rows have no size entry. The others give once, few or many, or a class for an expanded clone.

TRBV6-6	TRBJ2-1	.	.	CASSTHNEQFF	TGTGCCAGCAGCACCCACAATGAGCAGTTCTTC
TRBV4-1	TRBJ2-1	TRBD2	.	CASSLGLAGWYNEQFF	TGCGCCAGCAGCCTGGGACTAGCGGGCTGGTACAATGAGCAGTTCTTC
TRBV10-3	TRBJ1-4	.	few	CAISESTGMGEKLFF	TGTGCCATCAGTGAGTCCACAGGGATGGGTGAAAAACTGTTTTTT
TRBV9	TRBJ2-3	.	.	CASSVADGSRWGSTDTQYF	TGTGCCAGCAGCGTAGCTGACGGCAGCCGATGGGGTAGCACAGATACGCAGTATTTT
TRBV15	TRBJ2-3	.	once	CATSRDRDISTDTQYF	TGTGCCACCAGCAGAGACAGGGACATTAGCACAGATACGCAGTATTTT
TRBV11-2	TRBJ1-1	.	few	CATSWTENTEAFF	TGTGCCACCTCTTGGACGGAGAACACTGAAGCTTTCTTT
TRBV5-5	TRBJ2-5	TRBD1	.	CASSFLFTDRVVGETQYF	TGTGCCAGCAGCTTTTTATTTACGGACAGGGTCGTAGGAGAGACCCAGTACTTC
TRBV28	TRBJ1-2	TRBD1	.	CASSGQGAVSYTF	TGTGCCAGCAGTGGACAGGGGGCAGTGAGCTACACCTTC
TRBV2	TRBJ1-1	TRBD1	few	CASSAGQGNTEAFF	TGTGCCAGCAGTGCGGGACAGGGGAACACTGAAGCTTTCTTT
TRBV11-3	TRBJ2-3	TRBD2	.	CASSLGTGGGVNTQYF	TGTGCCAGCAGCTTAGGGACGGGAGGAGGCGTGAATACGCAGTATTTT
TRBV6-5	TRBJ2-7	TRBD2	.	CASRWMSGGDHEQYF	TGTGCCAGCAGATGGATGAGTGGGGGGGATCACGAGCAGTACTTC
TRBV5-6	TRBJ2-6	.	.	CASSGDPVGQGSGANVLTF	TGTGCCAGCAGCGGCGACCCCGTAGGCCAGGGCTCTGGGGCCAACGTCCTGACTTTC
TRBV6-1	TRBJ1-1	TRBD1	.	CASSRRQGAEAFF	TGTGCCAGCAGTCGCCGACAGGGGGCTGAAGCTTTCTTT
TRBV5-6	TRBJ2-4	TRBD1	few	CASSAGTGTPYDIQYF	TGTGCCAGCAGCGCGGGGACAGGGACTCCCTATGACATTCAGTACTTC
TRBV7-2	TRBJ1-2	.	.	CASSADLGLGGYTF	TGTGCCAGCAGCGCAGATCTGGGGCTGGGGGGCTACACCTTC
TRBV30	TRBJ2-4	.	.	CAWSVSGNIQYF	TGTGCCTGGAGTGTATCCGGGAACATTCAGTACTTC
TRBV19	TRBJ2-3	TRBD2	.	CASTSLASGRFSLDTQYF	TGTGCCAGCACTTCCCTAGCTAGCGGGAGGTTTTCGCTGGATACGCAGTATTTT
TRBV7-2	TRBJ2-5	TRBD1	.	CASSLYRGEETQYF	TGTGCCAGCAGCTTATACAGGGGGGAGGAGACCCAGTACTTC
TRBV7-2	TRBJ2-7	TRBD2	.	CASSPLAGGYEQYF	TGTGCCAGCAGCCCACTAGCGGGAGGCTACGAGCAGTACTTC
TRBV11-2	TRBJ2-2	.	.	CASGPGVFSSTGELFF	TGTGCCAGCGGGCCGGGAGTCTTTTCAAGCACCGGGGAGCTGTTTTTT
TRBV29-1	TRBJ2-7	.	.	CSVTTGIDEQYF	TGCAGCGTTACTACAGGGATCGACGAGCAGTACTTC
TRBV19	TRBJ2-1	TRBD2	.	CASSMGLAGNKNNEQFF	TGTGCCAGTAGTATGGGACTAGCGGGAAACAAAAACAATGAGCAGTTCTTC
TRBV28	TRBJ2-7	.	.	CASSLVSGTNYEQYF	TGTGCCAGCAGTTTAGTGTCAGGCACAAACTACGAGCAGTACTTC
TRBV5-1	TRBJ1-5	.	.	CASSQGTLGGQPQHF	TGCGCCAGCAGCCAGGGGACACTTGGGGGTCAGCCCCAGCATTTT
TRBV2	TRBJ2-3	.	.	CASRGGLGDTQYF	TGTGCCAGCCGAGGAGGGCTCGGGGATACGCAGTATTTT
TRBV19	TRBJ1-1	TRBD1	.	CASTRTGESTEAFF	TGTGCCAGTACGCGGACAGGGGAGTCCACTGAAGCTTTCTTT
TRBV23-1	TRBJ2-7	.	.	CASSQSPRPDSYEQYF	TGCGCCAGCAGTCAATCGCCCCGACCGGACAGCTACGAGCAGTACTTC
TRBV28	TRBJ1-1	.	.	CASSPIGGQNTEAFF	TGTGCCAGCAGTCCTATCGGGGGCCAGAACACTGAAGCTTTCTTT
TRBV6-1	TRBJ1-3	.	.	CASQNSGNTIYF	TGTGCCAGCCAAAACTCCGGAAACACCATATATTTT
TRBV11-3	TRBJ1-4	TRBD1	.	CASSGTTGREEKLFF	TGTGCCAGCAGCGGAACGACAGGGAGGGAGGAAAAACTGTTTTTT
TRBV28	TRBJ1-2	.	.	CASSFTGQTYGYTF	TGTGCCAGCAGTTTTACAGGGCAGACCTATGGCTACACCTTC
TRBV6-5	TRBJ2-7	.	.	CASSYQEGRPGEQYF	TGTGCCAGCAGTTATCAGGAGGGGAGACCCGGCGAGCAGTACTTC
TRBV5-1	TRBJ1-2	.	.	CASSLESGYGYTF	TGCGCCAGCAGCTTGGAATCCGGCTATGGCTACACCTTC
TRBV29-1	TRBJ2-2	TRBD1	.	CSAKRAGQGSGELFF	TGCAGCGCTAAACGCGCGGGACAGGGGTCCGGGGAGCTGTTTTTT
TRBV10-3	TRBJ2-1	.	few	CAIRGQREQFF	TGTGCCATCAGAGGACAGAGAGAGCAGTTCTTC
TRBV18	TRBJ2-7	.	.	CASSPRGSDSYEQYF	TGTGCCAGCTCACCCCGGGGGTCGGATTCCTACGAGCAGTACTTC
TRBV6-6	TRBJ2-1	TRBD2	.	CASSYPLAGGPNEQFF	TGTGCCAGCAGTTACCCACTAGCGGGAGGGCCCAATGAGCAGTTCTTC
TRBV7-9	TRBJ2-1	.	.	CASSGTGAPNEQFF	TGTGCCAGCAGCGGAACCGGGGCGCCCAATGAGCAGTTCTTC
TRBV6-6	TRBJ2-7	.	.	CASSYSSEQYF	TGTGCCAGCAGTTATAGCAGCGAGCAGTACTTC
TRBV6-6	TRBJ2-7	.	.	CASSSGSYEQYF	TGTGCCAGCAGTTCGGGCTCCTACGAGCAGTACTTC
TRBV7-2	TRBJ2-7	TRBD2	.	CASSLASSGSIYEQYF	TGTGCCAGCAGCTTAGCCTCTAGCGGGAGCATTTACGAGCAGTACTTC
TRBV19	TRBJ2-5	.	.	CASSLRDQVQETQYF	TGTGCCAGTAGTCTCCGGGACCAAGTTCAAGAGACCCAGTACTTC
TRBV19	TRBJ2-7	.	.	CASSIGAHPSYEQYF	TGTGCCAGTAGTATCGGGGCACATCCCTCCTACGAGCAGTACTTC
TRBV27	TRBJ2-7	.	.	CASSLSPSYEQYF	TGTGCCAGCAGTTTATCCCCCAGCTACGAGCAGTACTTC
TRBV10-3	TRBJ2-7	.	.	CAIGDGAPYEQYF	TGTGCCATCGGCGACGGGGCCCCCTACGAGCAGTACTTC
TRBV4-3	TRBJ1-5	.	few	CASSQETNQPQHF	TGCGCCAGCAGCCAAGAAACCAATCAGCCCCAGCATTTT
TRBV19	TRBJ1-5	.	.	CASSIWGSSGQPQHF	TGTGCCAGTAGTATTTGGGGGTCCTCGGGACAGCCCCAGCATTTT
TRBV7-9	TRBJ2-7	.	.	CASSPLQPRDGEQYF	TGTGCCAGCAGCCCATTACAGCCCCGTGACGGCGAGCAGTACTTC
TRBV7-9	TRBJ2-6	.	.	CASSIPGSPGANVLTF	TGTGCCAGCAGCATTCCGGGGTCGCCTGGGGCCAACGTCCTGACTTTC
TRBV5-5	TRBJ1-4	.	few	CASSLGSGNEKLFF	TGTGCCAGCAGCTTGGGCTCAGGGAACGAAAAACTGTTTTTT
TRBV29-1	TRBJ2-7	.	.	CSVEQGSDEQYF	TGCAGCGTTGAGCAGGGTAGCGACGAGCAGTACTTC
TRBV5-1	TRBJ1-5	TRBD1	.	CASSLSGGYQPQHF	TGCGCCAGCAGCTTATCAGGGGGCTATCAGCCCCAGCATTTT
TRBV2	TRBJ1-6	.	.	CASTPSGVNSPLHF	TGTGCCAGCACTCCCTCTGGGGTAAATTCACCCCTCCACTTT